This is a list of T cell receptor beta chains from one sample in a study of neurological immune-mediated disorders. TCRdb redid the calling of the 5' RACE reads with MiXCR, one entry per CDR3 protein. The sample contains 70,000 to 95,000 distinct CDR3 sequences, under 20% of which appear only once. Material for sequencing was PBMCs. These receptors came from a woman aged 35 to 49 in good health. Both conserved end residues are part of each CDR3. Fields, in order: D gene, J gene, V gene, clone size, CDR3 DNA, CDR3 protein. D genes are given only for firm matches. For some rows the clone size is stated as once, few or many, or as a class when expanded; others skip it.

-	TRBJ2-3	TRBV7-3	-	TGTGCCAACAGCCCGTCCATGGCAGATACGCAGTATTTT	CANSPSMADTQYF
TRBD1	TRBJ1-3	TRBV3-1	many	TGTGCCAGCAGACGACAGGGTCCTGGAAACACCATATATTTT	CASRRQGPGNTIYF
TRBD1	TRBJ1-1	TRBV4-2	many	TGTGCCAGCAGCCAAGAGCAGGGGGCGGTGGACACTGAAGCTTTCTTT	CASSQEQGAVDTEAFF
-	TRBJ2-5	TRBV5-6	many	TGTGCCAGCAGCTTGAGGGATCGGGAGACCCAGTACTTC	CASSLRDRETQYF
-	TRBJ2-6	TRBV18	many	TGTGCCAGCTCCAGCTCTGGGGCCAACGTCCTGACTTTC	CASSSSGANVLTF
-	TRBJ1-4	TRBV6-1	-	TGTGCCAGCAGTGAAGGGACTGACTATGAAAAACTGTTTTTT	CASSEGTDYEKLFF
-	TRBJ2-4	TRBV3-1	many	TGTGCCAGCAGCCAAGAAGGGTACTCAACCAAAAACATTCAGTACTTC	CASSQEGYSTKNIQYF
TRBD1	TRBJ2-7	TRBV6-5	-	TGTGCCAGCAGTTACTCGATAGGGACAGACTACGAGCAGTACTTC	CASSYSIGTDYEQYF
TRBD2	TRBJ2-3	TRBV20-1	many	TGCAGTGCTAGTCGGCGGGACTACCCCACTGATACGCAGTATTTT	CSASRRDYPTDTQYF
-	TRBJ1-4	TRBV6-5	few	TGTGCCAGCAGTTACGAAGGAGCAACTAATGAAAAACTGTTTTTT	CASSYEGATNEKLFF
-	TRBJ1-2	TRBV4-2	many	TGTGCCAGCAGCCCAACCTGGGCAGGGACTAACTATGGCTACACCTTC	CASSPTWAGTNYGYTF
TRBD1	TRBJ2-1	TRBV5-1	many	TGCGCCAGCAGCCCAAGCAGGGGGAGCTCCTACAATGAGCAGTTCTTC	CASSPSRGSSYNEQFF
TRBD1	TRBJ2-1	TRBV29-1	many	TGCAGCGTTCAGACAGGGGATGAGCAGTTCTTC	CSVQTGDEQFF
TRBD1	TRBJ1-3	TRBV18	many	TGTGCCAGCTTGCCGGGACAGACTGGAAACACCATATATTTT	CASLPGQTGNTIYF
TRBD2	TRBJ2-6	TRBV7-2	many	TGTGCCAGCAGCTCGCAGCTAGCGGGGGGGAGCTCTGGGGCCAACGTCCTGACTTTC	CASSSQLAGGSSGANVLTF
-	TRBJ1-1	TRBV19	-	TGTGCCAGTTCTTGGATCTTGGACACTGAAGCTTTCTTT	CASSWILDTEAFF
-	TRBJ2-3	TRBV7-2	many	TGTGCCAGCAGCCCTCGGGTGAACACAGATACGCAGTATTTT	CASSPRVNTDTQYF
TRBD1	TRBJ1-5	TRBV7-9	many	TGTGCCAGCAGCGTCGGGACAGGTGGCAATCAGCCCCAGCATTTT	CASSVGTGGNQPQHF
-	TRBJ1-5	TRBV20-1	many	TGCAGTGCTAGAGAAGGAGGACAGTACAATCAGCCCCAGCATTTT	CSAREGGQYNQPQHF
TRBD1	TRBJ1-2	TRBV5-1	-	TGCGCCAGCAGCGCCGGGGGACAGGGGTATGGCTACACCTTC	CASSAGGQGYGYTF
TRBD2	TRBJ2-1	TRBV5-1	many	TGCGCCAGCAGCTTGGTCGGGACTAGCGACAATGAGCAGTTCTTC	CASSLVGTSDNEQFF
TRBD1	TRBJ1-2	TRBV6-5	many	TGTGCCAGCAGTTACTCAGAGCGGGACAGGGAGACCTATGGCTACACCTTC	CASSYSERDRETYGYTF
-	TRBJ1-1	TRBV6-6	-	TGTGCCAGCAGTCCACAGGGAGTCACTGAAGCTTTCTTT	CASSPQGVTEAFF
-	TRBJ1-1	TRBV7-9	few	TGTGCCAGCAGCTTAGCAGGGATGAACACTGAAGCTTTCTTT	CASSLAGMNTEAFF
-	TRBJ2-3	TRBV7-6	many	TGTGCCAGCAGTCGTGGGGGAGGGGGGGCAAATACGCAGTATTTT	CASSRGGGGANTQYF
TRBD1	TRBJ1-2	TRBV7-2	-	TGTGCCAGCAGCTTAGGGGGACAGGGCCCCTATGGCTACACCTTC	CASSLGGQGPYGYTF
TRBD1	TRBJ1-6	TRBV20-1	few	TGCAGTGCTAGAGATAACCCCGACAGGGGGAATTCACCCCTCCACTTT	CSARDNPDRGNSPLHF
-	TRBJ1-1	TRBV7-2	many	TGTGCCAGCAGCTTAGGGGTGGGCACTGAAGCTTTCTTT	CASSLGVGTEAFF